This T cell receptor beta chain was identified in a study of shared clonotypes between healthy human individuals. Trimming shortened V by 3 bases and J by 4 bases, and 12 bases separated the two germline ends. The length of the CDR3 is 14 residues. Germline-derived CDR1 and CDR2 are LGHNA and YSLEER. Generated by immunoSEQ multiplex PCR, the TCRdb table keeps only in-frame clones and is missing some. The table includes some 92,000 clones, approximately 51% detected once. Sequenced sample: PBMCs. This TCR was recovered from a middle-aged woman in good health. Some clones in this sample may be carry-over from other donors' samples. The chain carries TRBV4-3 and TRBJ2-5; no reliable D call. CDR3 protein: CASSHDTYGETQYF. DNA for the CDR3: TGCGCCAGCAGCCATGACACCTATGGAGAGACCCAGTACTTC.